This T cell receptor beta chain came from a study of shared clonotypes between healthy human individuals. Study results and caveats: Donor clonotype sharing was expected to depend on sequencing depth.

Recent acute infections and vaccinations were absent in the healthy HIV-negative adult donors. In unsorted samples, genomic DNA was obtained using around 100 million PBMCs. Comments on this clone: Its antigen remains unknown. A read error may produce the germline difference seen at one junction end.

The method was immunoSEQ multiplex PCR; TCRdb's version includes in-frame clones alone and lacks a portion of them. The repertoire holds under 600,000 clones, with roughly 79% as singletons. This CDR3 comprises 16 residues. From germline, CDR1 is MDHEN and CDR2 SYDVKM. This TCR came from a woman aged 40 to 55 in good health. Some clones in this sample may be carry-over from other donors' samples. The chain is built from TRBV28 and TRBJ2-7; a possible D gene is TRBD2 (6 bases). The sequenced sample was PBMCs. CDR3 bases: TGTGCCAGCAGTTTATGGCTATCTGGGACTTCCTACGAGCAGCACTTC. Amino acid sequence: CASSLWLSGTSYEQHF.